The 24 T cell receptor beta chains reported below all come from one sample, sequenced in a study of early T cells in non-severe SARS-CoV-2 infection. Using its own MiXCR run on the 5' RACE reads, TCRdb lists one record per CDR3 protein. The sample includes about 62,000 distinct CDR3 sequences, more than 9% of them seen just once. Specimen: whole blood. The receptors shown here come from an adult who was a healthcare worker with PCR-confirmed SARS-CoV-2 infection or an uninfected control (not recorded which).

This clonotype was picked up many times. The genes are TRBV27 and TRBJ2-3, with 10 bases aligning to TRBD2. Germline V gene lookup returns CDR1 MNHEY and CDR2 SMNVEV (reference sequence). Trimming cost V 5 bases and J 4 bases; bases outside gene matches: 3. The CDR3 is 14 amino acids. CDR3 nucleotide sequence: TGTGCCAGCAGTGAGCGGGGGGGCTCAGATACGCAGTATTTT. It encodes CASSERGGSDTQYF.

The chain links TRBV5-6 to TRBJ2-1, with D unclear. This CDR3 is 12 amino acids long. The V gene lost 3 bases and the J gene lost 5 bases, with 6 bases spanning the gap. Germline V gene lookup returns CDR1 SGHDT and CDR2 YYEEEE. DNA of the CDR3: TGTGCCAGCAGCTCCCAGGACAATGAGCAGTTCTTC. This translates into CASSSQDNEQFF.

This clonotype was counted many times. This chain connects TRBV6-6 to TRBJ1-5; no reliable D call. The V end was cut by 2 bases, the J end by 3 bases, with 11 bases between. The germline gives CDR1 MNHNY, CDR2 SVGAGI (reference sequence). CDR3 size: 15 residues. The CDR3 loop reads CASSYEDGYNQPQHF. CDR3 nucleotide sequence: TGTGCCAGCAGTTACGAGGACGGTTACAATCAGCCCCAGCATTTT.

The CDR3 nucleotides are TGTGCCACCAGCAGAGCCCGGGATAACACCGGGGAGCTGTTTTTT. Encoded protein: CATSRARDNTGELFF. The chain has TRBV15 and TRBJ2-2; perhaps TRBD2 as D (5 bases). The CDR3 sequence is 15 residues long. Trimming shortened V by 1 base and J by 2 bases, and 8 bases separated the two germline ends. Germline V lookup: CDR1 LNHNV, CDR2 YYDKDF (reference sequence). Full variable domain (remainder filled in from reference TRBV15 and TRBJ2-2): DAMVIQNPRYQVTQFGKPVTLSCSQTLNHNVMYWYQQKSSQAPKLLFHYYDKDFNNEADTPDNFQSRRPNTSFCFLDIRSPGLGDTAMYLCATSRARDNTGELFFGEGSRLTVL.

The sample holds many counts of this clonotype. The genes are TRBV7-2 and TRBJ1-1; D remains unclear. V lost 8 bases and J lost 1, with 11 bases in between. The CDR3 runs to 13 residues. Germline CDR1 and CDR2: SGHTA and FQGNSA. As DNA, the CDR3 is TGTGCCAGCCGAGGTGAAGGGAACACTGAAGCTTTCTTT. Its translation is CASRGEGNTEAFF.

There are a few counts of this clonotype. The chain uses TRBV30 and TRBJ2-2, with 15 bases fitting TRBD2. This CDR3 comprises 19 residues. In germline, CDR1 is GTSNPN, CDR2 SVGIG (reference sequence). Trimming at V came to 3 bases and at J to 2 bases, leaving 10 bases not matched to a gene. The CDR3 loop is CAWSAGTSGGKVNTGELFF. The CDR3 bases are TGTGCCTGGAGCGCCGGGACTAGCGGGGGGAAGGTCAACACCGGGGAGCTGTTTTTT.

J is TRBJ2-2 and V is TRBV12-3 or TRBV12-4, with D hard to call. V lost 5 bases to trimming and J lost 3 bases, with 19 bases between them. The CDR3 totals 17 residues. This CDR3 reads CASSPYHLEVYTGELFF. The CDR3 nucleotides are TGTGCCAGCAGTCCCTACCACCTAGAGGTGTACACCGGGGAGCTGTTTTTT.

This clonotype was counted a few times. The rearrangement uses TRBV11-2 and TRBJ1-2; unclear D gene. Germline loops: CDR1 SGHAT, CDR2 FQNNGV. The V end lost 5 bases, the J end lost 8 bases, and 15 bases lay between the germline ends. The CDR3 totals 13 residues. The CDR3 sequence is CASSADVSLGYTF. In nucleotides, the CDR3 is TGTGCCAGCAGCGCGGACGTTTCCCTAGGCTACACCTTC.

Many counts were recorded for this clonotype. This sequence joins TRBV12-3 or TRBV12-4 and TRBJ1-1; 9 bases agree with TRBD1. The V and J ends lost 4 bases and 4 bases, in that order; junction bases with no gene match: 10. The CDR3 is made up of 16 amino acids. The CDR3 here is CASSWGGTGKSTEAFF. CDR3 sequence (DNA): TGTGCCAGCAGTTGGGGTGGGACAGGGAAGAGCACTGAAGCTTTCTTT.

The V and J genes are TRBV2 and TRBJ2-4; D perhaps matches TRBD1 (7 bases). Germline V lookup: CDR1 SNHLY, CDR2 FYNNEI. Trimming shortened V by 7 bases and J by 6 bases, and 22 bases separated the two germline ends. There are 16 residues in the CDR3. In nucleotides, the CDR3 is TGTGCCAGCAAGGGGGCGGGAATGGCCCCCACAAACATTCAGTACTTC. Translated, it gives CASKGAGMAPTNIQYF.

The rearrangement uses TRBV2 and TRBJ1-6, with D perhaps matching TRBD1 (6 bases). CDR3 length equals 13 residues. The germline gives CDR1 SNHLY, CDR2 FYNNEI. V lost 7 bases and J 9 bases, leaving 13 bases between the germline ends. The CDR3 spells CASIKGVGSPLHF. CDR3 DNA: TGTGCCAGCATCAAGGGGGTTGGTTCACCCCTCCACTTT.

The rearrangement links TRBV4-1 to TRBJ2-3; weak D call: TRBD2 (5 bases). The CDR3 spans 16 residues. Trimming shortened V by 1 base and J by 1 base, and 12 bases separated the two germline ends. Germline CDR1 and CDR2: MGHRA and YSYEKL. CDR3 region: CASSQVIRTGTDTQYF. CDR3 DNA: TGCGCCAGCAGCCAAGTCATTAGGACTGGCACAGATACGCAGTATTTT.

At least ten counts were recorded for this clonotype. The J gene is TRBJ2-1, the V gene TRBV20-1; TRBD1 matches at 7 bases. Per germline, CDR1 DFQATT and CDR2 SNEGSKA (reference sequence). The CDR3 loop spans 16 amino acids. The V and J ends lost 0 bases and 7 bases, in that order; junction bases with no gene match: 12. The CDR3 loop is CSARDLTRDSLNEQFF. The CDR3 DNA follows: TGCAGTGCTAGAGATTTAACTCGGGACAGCCTAAATGAGCAGTTCTTC.

The J gene is TRBJ1-6, the V gene TRBV25-1; no firm D call. The CDR3 covers 14 residues. The V gene's germline CDR1 is MGHDK and CDR2 SYGVNS. Trimming cost V 1 base and J 7 bases, with 8 bases left between them. CDR3 nucleotide sequence: TGTGCCAGCAGTGAATCCAAGACCAATTCACCCCTCCACTTT. It codes for CASSESKTNSPLHF.

This chain links TRBV20-1 with TRBJ1-2; TRBD1 matches 10 bases. The CDR3 covers 14 residues. The V and J ends lost 3 bases and 5 bases, in that order; junction bases with no gene match: 6. Looked up from germline, CDR1 is DFQATT and CDR2 is SNEGSKA (reference sequence). CDR3 in DNA: TGCAGTGCTAGGTCCGGGACAGGGGTATATGGCTACACCTTC. Its translation is CSARSGTGVYGYTF.

This clonotype showed up just a few times. V gene TRBV7-9 combines with J gene TRBJ2-7; the match to TRBD2 covers 14 bases. CDR1 and CDR2 from the germline V gene are SEHNR and FQNEAQ (reference sequence). V lost 5 bases, J lost 4 bases, and 4 bases stayed unmatched. The CDR3 totals 15 residues. The DNA for the CDR3 is TGTGCCAGCAGCCCCGGGACTAGCGGGGGATACGAGCAGTACGTC. The encoded protein is CASSPGTSGGYEQYV.

Only a few counts were recorded for this clonotype. This chain links TRBV7-6 with TRBJ2-2; 7 bases are a match to TRBD1. This CDR3 is 16 amino acids long. Germline CDR1 reads SGHVS; CDR2 reads FNYEAQ. Trimming at V came to 2 bases and at J to 6 bases, leaving 9 bases not matched to a gene. The CDR3 DNA follows: TGTGCCAGCAGCTTATTAGTAAGGCAGGGGGCCGGGGAGCTGTTTTTT. Translation gives CASSLLVRQGAGELFF.

This clonotype has only a few counts. The chain combines TRBV5-1 with TRBJ2-3, with 7 bases aligning to TRBD2. Germline loops: CDR1 SGHRS, CDR2 YFSETQ. V shed 9 bases, J shed 1 base, and the junction held 11 bases outside the gene matches. The CDR3 consists of 15 residues. CDR3 loop: CATSPGGVGTDTQYF. The CDR3 bases are TGCGCCACCTCGCCTGGGGGGGTCGGCACAGATACGCAGTATTTT.

This chain connects TRBV29-1 to TRBJ2-3, with D unclear. Germline V gives CDR1 SQVTM, CDR2 ANQGSEA. CDR3 length equals 15 residues. Deletions cut 0 bases from V and 0 bases from J, with 10 bases between. The CDR3 coding sequence is TGCAGCGTTGAAGAAGTACGACGGAGCACAGATACGCAGTATTTT. It codes for CSVEEVRRSTDTQYF.

The chain joins TRBV5-1 to TRBJ2-7; no firm D call. This CDR3 region has 13 residues. The V end lost 0 bases, the J end lost 4 bases, and 8 bases lay between the germline ends. Germline CDR1 reads SGHRS; CDR2 reads YFSETQ. This CDR3 is CASSLEAGYEQYV. CDR3 sequence (DNA): TGCGCCAGCAGCTTGGAGGCAGGTTACGAGCAGTACGTC.

This clonotype was observed a few times. The V gene is TRBV11-2, the J gene TRBJ2-1, with 10 bases lining up with TRBD2. The CDR3 is 16 amino acids. The V segment lost 4 bases and the J segment 9 bases; nucleotides outside the gene matches: 12. Germline CDR1 and CDR2: SGHAT and FQNNGV. The CDR3 spells CASSSFSGGASREQFF. As DNA, the CDR3 is TGTGCCAGCAGCTCTTTCAGCGGGGGGGCTAGTCGTGAGCAGTTCTTC.

V is TRBV6-6 and J is TRBJ2-3; 8 bases fit TRBD2. After removal of 0 bases from V and 10 bases from J, the junction contained 9 bases not matched to a gene. CDR3 length: 15 residues. The germline gives CDR1 MNHNY, CDR2 SVGAGI (reference sequence). The CDR3 coding sequence is TGTGCCAGCAGTTACTCGGACGGGGGGGCAGGTTCGCAGTATTTT. Its protein is CASSYSDGGAGSQYF.

The genes are TRBV10-3 and TRBJ1-5; no definite D call. Germline-derived CDR1 and CDR2 are ENHRY and SYGVKD. CDR3 length equals 13 residues. Deletions cut 0 bases from V and 7 bases from J, with 7 bases between. The CDR3 DNA is TGTGCCATCAGTGAGTCGAGTTACCAGCCCCAGCATTTT. This encodes CAISESSYQPQHF.

This clonotype was counted only a few times. Here the CDR3 DNA reads TGTGCCAGCAGTTTAAAGCCTGCCGGGGAGCTGTTTTTT. This codes for CASSLKPAGELFF. This chain links TRBV27 with TRBJ2-2; D gene unclear. The CDR3 sequence is 13 residues long. Germline V gene data show CDR1 as MNHEY and CDR2 as SMNVEV (reference sequence). The germline V and J ends were trimmed by 2 bases and 6 bases, with 7 bases remaining between them.